This T cell receptor beta chain was recorded in a study of identical twins. This CDR3 comprises 12 residues. Looked up from germline, CDR1 is KGHDR and CDR2 is SFDVKD. The V end was cut by 7 bases, the J end by 7 bases, with 13 bases between. MiXCR was run by TCRdb on the 5' RACE reads, yielding one entry per CDR3 protein. This table has 1.5 million to 2 million distinct CDR3 sequences, more than 30% appearing once. Sample: cord blood. The sequence came from a newborn girl in good health. This sequence joins TRBV24-1 and TRBJ2-7, with D unclear. CDR3 region: CATRGSGYEQYF. In DNA form, the CDR3 reads TGTGCCACCAGGGGATCTGGGTATGAGCAGTACTTC.